Listed here is a single T cell receptor (beta chain). Its specificity is not known. Germline and junction disagree at one end, which may indicate a read error. With around 490 ng total RNA as template and a constant-region primer, TCR beta cDNA was made. Researchers made the TCR beta libraries by running three nested multiplex PCR rounds with slightly modified ARM-PCR. In the first two PCR rounds, TRBV1-TRBV30 forward primers were paired with a C-beta reverse primer, and each round lasted roughly 9 cycles. MiXCR, run by TCRdb on the multiplex PCR reads, gives a single entry per CDR3 protein. The repertoire holds approximately 100,000 distinct CDR3 sequences, with more than 65% as singletons. The data were taken from a study of tumor-infiltrating lymphocytes in primary liver carcinoma. Study context: Enrolled patients were male and female, aged 30 to 69 years.

The CDR3 contains 15 residues. The germline V gene has CDR1 MGHRA and CDR2 YSYEKL. Scientists recovered RNA and DNA together from around 20-30 mg of unsorted bulk tissue. Over 75% of the cells in every tumor sample were viable tumor cells. Regarding the study as a whole: Representation across all five tumor regions was limited to only about 8-25% of top clones. Tumor-adjacent and tumor-blood pairs overlapped less than tumor region pairs did.

Sequencing was done on a sample of liver tumor tissue from sampling region 2. Subset here: tumor region T2, inferior pole. This TCR derives from a woman aged 60-75 years with primary liver carcinoma and hepatitis B virus infection. The J gene is TRBJ2-1, the V gene TRBV4-1; a possible D gene is TRBD1 (5 bases). CDR3 DNA sequence: TGCGCTAGCAGCCGAGATTCGGCAGGGTACCTTGAGCAGTTTTTC. Its protein product is CASSRDSAGYLEQFF.